This record concerns one T cell receptor (beta chain) sequence. As yet, its antigen is unknown. The data belong to a study of T cell responses to AZD1222 COVID-19 vaccine. Study findings and constraints: At baseline, seropositivity was found in only a handful of AZD1222 recipients.

TCRdb's table, derived via immunoSEQ multiplex PCR, lists solely in-frame clones and lacks some. The data hold some 120,000 clones, with over 75% observed a single time. CDR1 is KGHDR and CDR2 is SFDVKD in the germline V gene. This CDR3 contains 13 residues. The V gene end was trimmed by 6 bases and the J gene end by 3 bases; junction bases not matched to a gene: 4. The clonotype was recovered from an adult in good health. The chain is built from TRBV24-1 and TRBJ2-7; 7 bases line up with TRBD1. Sequences were derived from peripheral blood, sampled on day 0 of MenACWY control vaccination. CDR3 in DNA: TGTGCCACCAGTCTCACAGGGGACTACGAGCAGTACTTC. It codes for CATSLTGDYEQYF.